This T cell receptor (beta chain) comes out of a study of cytomegalovirus exposure and HLA in healthy donors. Turning to the study itself: Around 180 million T cells yielded roughly 120 million unique TCR beta sequences in earlier analysis.

The PCR used 60 Vbeta and 13 Jbeta primers. As processed by the authors: There were about 88 million unique TCR beta chains by a later count, and about 11 million of them were shared. Clones were read by immunoSEQ multiplex PCR, and TCRdb kept only the in-frame ones, dropping some. V and J calls plus clone size are reproduced from that table; the DNA served to infer D and trimming. This table has 150,000 to 200,000 clones, 80% to 85% appearing once. CDR3 length equals 19 residues. CDR1 and CDR2 from the germline V gene are KGHSH and LQKENI. J was trimmed by 3 bases and V by 3 bases; bases with no gene match: 20.

The chain employs TRBV18 and TRBJ2-7; 7 bases fit TRBD1. This clonotype was obtained from a man aged 18 to 29 in good health and CMV-seronegative. Sequenced sample: PBMCs. The CDR3: CASSPQSGTEPTFRYEQYF. The CDR3 nucleotides read TGTGCCAGCTCACCCCAATCCGGGACAGAACCCACGTTCCGCTACGAGCAGTACTTC.